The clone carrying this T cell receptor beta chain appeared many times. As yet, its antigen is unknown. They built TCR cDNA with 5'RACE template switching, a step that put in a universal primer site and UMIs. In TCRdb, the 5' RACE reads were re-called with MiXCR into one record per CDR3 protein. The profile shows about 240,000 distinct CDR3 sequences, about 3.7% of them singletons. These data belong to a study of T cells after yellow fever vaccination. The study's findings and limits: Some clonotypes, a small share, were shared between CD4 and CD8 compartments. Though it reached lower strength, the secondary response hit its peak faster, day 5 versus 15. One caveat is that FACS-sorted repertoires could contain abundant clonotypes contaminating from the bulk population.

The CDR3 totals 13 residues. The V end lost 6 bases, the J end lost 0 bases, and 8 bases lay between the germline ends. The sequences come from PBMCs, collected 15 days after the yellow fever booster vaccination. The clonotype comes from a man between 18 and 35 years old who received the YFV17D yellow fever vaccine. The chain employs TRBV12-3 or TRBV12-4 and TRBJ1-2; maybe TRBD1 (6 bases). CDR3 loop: CASSRTANYGYTF. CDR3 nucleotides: TGTGCCAGCAGCCGGACAGCTAACTATGGCTACACCTTC.